Sequencing of this T cell receptor (beta chain) was carried out in a study of blood T cells in healthy people across ages. Study findings and constraints: It was the long-lived donors that had more naive CD4+ cells and higher diversity than aged donors. TCR beta diversity correlated strongly with naive T cell percentage.

In this sample, this clonotype turned up a few times. Its antigen is not identified. A J-beta primer mix and a sample-barcoded 5' primer were used in a second PCR of about 7 to 12 cycles. Paired-end reads containing CDR3 totaled no fewer than 2.5 million for each sample. Using its own MiXCR run on the 5' RACE reads, TCRdb lists one record per CDR3 protein. The table has about 970,000 distinct CDR3 sequences, 51% seen once. Each sample used at least 6.5 million PBMCs. V trimming: 2 bases; J trimming: 7 bases; junction bases outside the gene matches: 4. The germline V gene encodes CDR1 DFQATT and CDR2 SNEGSKA (reference sequence). This CDR3 has 12 amino acids.

The sequence derives from an older woman in good health. The J gene is TRBJ1-2, the V gene TRBV20-1, with 7 bases fitting TRBD1. Sequenced sample: blood. CDR3 amino acids: CSARWQGVGYTF. CDR3 DNA sequence: TGCAGTGCTAGATGGCAGGGGGTTGGCTACACCTTC.